The 12 T cell receptor beta chains reported below all come from one sample, sequenced in a study of blood T cell repertoires in COVID-19. Profiling relied on immunoSEQ multiplex PCR, and the TCRdb table lists in-frame clones only, not all of them. Among approximately 100,000 clones listed, over 75% were seen once. The specimen sequenced was peripheral blood. These receptors were obtained from a woman in her 50s with acute or convalescent COVID-19.

This clone showed up just once. The genes are TRBV27 and TRBJ2-7, with 7 bases lining up with TRBD1. After removal of 8 bases from V and 6 bases from J, the junction contained 13 bases not matched to a gene. The CDR3 has 14 amino acids. Germline V gene lookup returns CDR1 MNHEY and CDR2 SMNVEV (reference sequence). The CDR3, as DNA: TGTGCCAGCCGACCCCGACAGGGTAATAGCGAGCAGTACTTC. Protein sequence: CASRPRQGNSEQYF.

CDR3 amino acids: CASSPRQYSGNTIYF. CDR3 DNA sequence: TGTGCCAGCAGTCCCCGACAGTACTCTGGAAACACCATATATTTT. The chain is built from TRBV9 and TRBJ1-3, with D perhaps TRBD1 (5 bases). Germline V gene lookup returns CDR1 SGDLS and CDR2 YYNGEE. This CDR3 spans 15 amino acids. Trimming removed 5 bases at V and 0 bases at J, with 12 bases between.

There are a few counts of this clone. The chain links TRBV10-1 to TRBJ2-7, with 8 bases lining up with TRBD1. V was clipped by 2 bases and J by 6 bases; unmatched bases: 3. This CDR3 has 13 residues. In germline, CDR1 is WNHNN, CDR2 SYGVQD (reference sequence). The CDR3 DNA is TGCGCCAGCAGTGAGGCAGGGGGCGGCGAGCAGTACTTC. Its protein product is CASSEAGGGEQYF.

This rearrangement joins TRBV5-1 to TRBJ2-3; 11 nucleotides match TRBD2. V was clipped by 3 bases and J by 4 bases; unmatched bases: 4. The CDR3 length is 15 residues. Germline V gene sequence: CDR1 SGHRS, CDR2 YFSETQ. In DNA, the CDR3 is TGCGCCAGCAGCTATAGCGGGGGGGTGTCAGATACGCAGTATTTT. It encodes CASSYSGGVSDTQYF. The full variable domain, with the rest looked up from reference TRBV5-1 and TRBJ2-3, is KAGVTQTPRYLIKTRGQQVTLSCSPISGHRSVSWYQQTPGQGLQFLFEYFSETQRNKGNFPGRFSGRQFSNSRSEMNVSTLELGDSALYLCASSYSGGVSDTQYFGPGTRLTVL.

Turning to this clone: Other DNA sequences in this specimen translate into the identical CDR3. This chain connects TRBV5-1 to TRBJ2-3; 8 bases map to TRBD2. This CDR3 comprises 13 residues. V trimming: 3 bases; J trimming: 6 bases; junction bases outside the gene matches: 3. The V gene's germline CDR1 is SGHRS and CDR2 YFSETQ. The CDR3 loop is CASSSGGADTQYF. The DNA for the CDR3 is TGCGCCAGCAGCTCGGGGGGGGCGGATACGCAGTATTTT. The full variable domain, its missing parts supplied by reference TRBV5-1 and TRBJ2-3, is KAGVTQTPRYLIKTRGQQVTLSCSPISGHRSVSWYQQTPGQGLQFLFEYFSETQRNKGNFPGRFSGRQFSNSRSEMNVSTLELGDSALYLCASSSGGADTQYFGPGTRLTVL.

The rearrangement joins TRBV4-2 to TRBJ2-1; the match to TRBD2 covers 8 bases. Looked up from germline, CDR1 is LGHNA and CDR2 is YNFKEQ. Losses at the gene ends were 5 bases for V and 5 bases for J; bases not matched to a gene: 2. The CDR3 length is 13 residues. The chain's CDR3 is CASSSGLDNEQFF. The CDR3 coding sequence is TGTGCCAGCAGCTCGGGACTAGACAATGAGCAGTTCTTC.

The DNA for the CDR3 is TGCAGTGCTAGTTCCACCGGGACAGGATTCAACGGCTACACCTTC. Translation: CSASSTGTGFNGYTF. V is TRBV20-1 and J is TRBJ1-2; 8 nucleotides line up with TRBD1. This CDR3 has 15 amino acids. Germline V lookup: CDR1 DFQATT, CDR2 SNEGSKA (reference sequence). Trimming at V came to 3 bases and at J to 8 bases, leaving 14 bases not matched to a gene.

The rearrangement uses TRBV18 and TRBJ1-6; TRBD1 is a possible D gene (5 bases). Germline CDR1 KGHSH, CDR2 LQKENI. The ends were cut back, 2 bases at V and 6 bases at J, with 14 bases in the middle. The length of the CDR3 is 16 residues. CDR3 nucleotide sequence: TGTGCCAGCTCACCAGTATCCGCGGGGCTTAATTCACCCCTCCACTTT. Encoded protein: CASSPVSAGLNSPLHF.

The CDR3 region has the DNA TGTGCCAGCAGTTTGGGCAGGGGGCGCGTGGAAGCTTTCTTT. It specifies CASSLGRGRVEAFF. This chain joins TRBV6-5 and TRBJ1-1; 8 bases align to TRBD1. CDR3 length: 14 residues. Germline CDR1 reads MNHEY; CDR2 reads SVGAGI. V lost 4 bases to trimming and J lost 8 bases; unmatched junction nucleotides: 9.

V gene TRBV6-4 combines with J gene TRBJ1-2, with TRBD1 as a possible D gene (5 bases). CDR3 size: 14 residues. Per the germline V gene, CDR1 is MRHNA and CDR2 is SNTAGT. Deletions cut 4 bases from V and 6 bases from J, with 15 bases between. The CDR3 spells CASSARWGEDGYTF. The CDR3 DNA is TGTGCCAGCAGTGCCCGTTGGGGCGAGGATGGCTACACCTTC.

The V gene is TRBV21-1, the J gene TRBJ1-5; the table gives TRBD1 as D, unverified against the DNA. TRBV21-1 is a pseudogene. The CDR3 has 20 amino acids. CDR3 nucleotide sequence: TGTGCCAGCAGCATAAAGTGGCCTGGGACAGGGAGGTGGAGCAATCAGCCCCAGCATTTT. It encodes CASSIKWPGTGRWSNQPQHF.

J is TRBJ1-2 and V is TRBV5-5, with a possible D match to TRBD1 (5 bases). The CDR3 extends over 15 amino acids. Germline V CDR1 and CDR2: SGHKS, YYEKEE (reference sequence). Trimming removed 0 bases from V and 4 bases from J, with 13 bases in between. In DNA, the CDR3 is TGTGCCAGCAGCTTGGAAGTACAGGAAGTCTATGGCTACACCTTC. It codes for CASSLEVQEVYGYTF.